These 19 T cell receptor beta chains were all obtained from the same sample, sequenced in a study of T cell changes during pregnancy in multiple sclerosis. The data were produced by immunoSEQ multiplex PCR, yet TCRdb's version contains in-frame clones alone and is incomplete. The data contain some 74,000 clones, roughly 92% of them singletons. The input for sequencing was peripheral blood, taken after pregnancy. The source is a female donor in good health, enrolled as a control in a pregnancy study.

This clone has just one count. The chain links TRBV7-2 to TRBJ2-3; TRBD2 agrees at 10 bases. Germline loops: CDR1 SGHTA, CDR2 FQGNSA. V lost 5 bases, J lost 2 bases, and 7 bases stayed unmatched. The CDR3 spans 16 residues. In DNA form, the CDR3 reads TGTGCCAGCAGCCAACATAGCGGGGGGTCCACAGATACGCAGTATTTT. It is translated as CASSQHSGGSTDTQYF.

The chain recombines TRBV4-3 with TRBJ2-7, with D perhaps TRBD2 (5 bases). The CDR3 covers 15 residues. Trimming stripped 2 bases from V and 1 base from J, with 12 bases between. Germline values: CDR1 LGHNA, CDR2 YSLEER. The CDR3 coding sequence is TGCGCCAGCAGCCAATCCCCGCCGGGGTCCTACGAGCAGTACTTC. Translating gives CASSQSPPGSYEQYF.

The V and J genes are TRBV15 and TRBJ2-3; 7 nucleotides agree with TRBD2. CDR3 size: 19 residues. Germline loops: CDR1 LNHNV, CDR2 YYDKDF (reference sequence). The junction had 18 bases not matched to a gene; V was cut back by 3 bases and J by 3 bases. The CDR3 DNA follows: TGTGCCACCAGCAGGTACTCTGTCCCTAGCTGGGAGGGGACAGATACGCAGTATTTT. It codes for CATSRYSVPSWEGTDTQYF.

This sequence joins TRBV7-8 and TRBJ2-1; 13 bases are a match to TRBD2. Germline V gives CDR1 SGHVS, CDR2 FQNEAQ. V shed 5 bases and J 10 bases; nucleotides not matched to a gene: 8. This CDR3 spans 15 amino acids. CDR3: CASSAGLAGFWEQFF. The CDR3 nucleotides are TGTGCCAGCAGCGCGGGACTAGCGGGGTTCTGGGAGCAGTTCTTC.

The chain combines TRBV2 with TRBJ2-7, with D uncertain. CDR1 is SNHLY and CDR2 is FYNNEI in the germline V gene. This CDR3 is 13 amino acids long. V lost 6 bases and J 3 bases, leaving 12 bases between the germline ends. The CDR3 here is CASRTPANYEQYF. CDR3 coding DNA: TGTGCCAGCAGGACACCGGCGAACTACGAGCAGTACTTC. The whole variable domain, remainder taken from reference TRBV2 and TRBJ2-7, is EPEVTQTPSHQVTQMGQEVILRCVPISNHLYFYWYRQILGQKVEFLVSFYNNEISEKSEIFDDQFSVERPDGSNFTLKIRSTKLEDSAMYFCASRTPANYEQYFGPGTRLTVT.

In the case of this clone: One end of the junction is discordant with germline, which a read error may explain. The genes are TRBV14 and TRBJ2-6; 8 bases align to TRBD1. The CDR3 is 19 amino acids. Germline CDR1 reads SGHDN; CDR2 reads FVKESK. The chain's CDR3 is CASSQDSSISLTGVNVLTF. The CDR3 coding sequence is TGTGCCAGCAGCCAAGATTCCTCAATCTCCCTGACAGGGGTCAACGTCCTGACTTTC.

The chain is built from TRBV6-5 and TRBJ1-6, with 7 bases lining up with TRBD1. The length of the CDR3 is 16 residues. The junction had 12 bases not matched to a gene; V was cut back by 3 bases and J by 10 bases. Germline V lookup: CDR1 MNHEY, CDR2 SVGAGI. CDR3 in DNA: TGTGCCAGCAGTTATTCCAAGACAGGGAGGTTCTCACCCCTCCACTTT. As protein: CASSYSKTGRFSPLHF.

This clone was counted once. This chain uses TRBV27 with TRBJ1-4, with unresolved D. V lost 7 bases, J lost 0 bases, and 9 bases lay in between. The CDR3 runs 14 residues. Germline assignment: CDR1 MNHEY and CDR2 SMNVEV (reference sequence). Here the CDR3 DNA reads TGTGCCAGCAAATTGTCTGCAACTAATGAAAAACTGTTTTTT. Protein product: CASKLSATNEKLFF.

This clone was counted once. The chain uses TRBV6-1 and TRBJ1-5; perhaps TRBD1 as D (5 bases). Between the trimmed V and J ends, which lost 5 bases and 0 bases, there was a span of 11 bases. Per the germline V gene, CDR1 is MNHNS and CDR2 is SASEGT. The CDR3 loop spans 15 amino acids. CDR3 protein: CASSRGRDSNQPQHF. The CDR3 nucleotides are TGTGCCAGCAGTCGTGGCAGGGATAGCAATCAGCCCCAGCATTTT.

The rearrangement joins TRBV13 to TRBJ1-3, with 8 nucleotides matching TRBD1. V lost 5 bases, J lost 0 bases, and 9 bases stayed unmatched. CDR3 size: 17 residues. Germline assignment: CDR1 PRHDT and CDR2 FYEKMQ (reference sequence). The CDR3 loop is CASSPGQERRSGNTIYF. The CDR3 nucleotides read TGTGCCAGCAGCCCGGGACAGGAACGGCGCTCTGGAAACACCATATATTTT.

The table lists this clone with a count of one. The chain recombines TRBV7-8 with TRBJ1-4; D ambiguous. The CDR3 totals 15 residues. Germline values: CDR1 SGHVS, CDR2 FQNEAQ. The V end lost 5 bases, the J end lost 0 bases, and 10 bases lay between the germline ends. This CDR3 reads CASSGGVTTNEKLFF. For the CDR3, the DNA is TGTGCCAGCAGCGGCGGGGTTACAACTAATGAAAAACTGTTTTTT.

V usage is TRBV28 and J usage is TRBJ2-1, with 7 bases lining up with TRBD2. The CDR3 length is 15 residues. J was trimmed by 5 bases and V by 6 bases; bases with no gene match: 10. CDR1 is MDHEN and CDR2 is SYDVKM in the germline V gene. The CDR3 loop is CASRRTSVNNNEQFF. The CDR3, as DNA: TGTGCCAGCAGGCGCACTAGCGTAAATAACAATGAGCAGTTCTTC.

V is TRBV19 and J is TRBJ2-7; 9 bases are shared with TRBD1. This CDR3 contains 15 residues. From germline, CDR1 is LNHDA and CDR2 SQIVND (reference sequence). Trimming removed 10 bases from V and 6 bases from J; junction bases left unmatched: 16. In DNA form, the CDR3 reads TGTGCCACCACGCACTCGCCCGGGACAGGGTTCGAGCAGTACTTC. It is translated as CATTHSPGTGFEQYF.

CDR3: CASSESGQGVYGYTF. In nucleotides, the CDR3 is TGTGCCAGCAGTGAATCGGGACAGGGGGTCTATGGCTACACCTTC. The chain carries TRBV2 and TRBJ1-2; 11 nucleotides align to TRBD1. Germline V gene sequence: CDR1 SNHLY, CDR2 FYNNEI. V gave up 2 bases and J gave up 4 bases; unmatched junction bases: 3. The CDR3 has 15 residues.

This clone was seen a single time. The chain carries TRBV4-1 and TRBJ1-1; possibly TRBD1 for D (5 bases). The CDR3 spans 14 residues. The V gene lost 1 base and the J gene lost 0 bases, with 6 bases spanning the gap. Per the germline V gene, CDR1 is MGHRA and CDR2 is YSYEKL. The CDR3 region has the DNA TGCGCCAGCAGCCAAGTGGGGCTGAACACTGAAGCTTTCTTT. This encodes CASSQVGLNTEAFF.

This clone has only one observation. The CDR3 region is CARDQGVPSEQYF. CDR3 bases: TGTGCCAGAGATCAGGGGGTCCCCTCCGAGCAGTACTTC. The V and J genes are TRBV27 and TRBJ2-7; 7 bases are a match to TRBD1. This CDR3 region has 13 residues. V lost 9 bases, J lost 6 bases, and 11 bases stayed unmatched. Germline CDR1 MNHEY, CDR2 SMNVEV (reference sequence).

The chain combines TRBV7-6 with TRBJ2-1; TRBD1 agrees at 9 bases. This CDR3 is 14 amino acids long. The V segment lost 4 bases and the J segment 9 bases; nucleotides outside the gene matches: 7. Germline CDR1 reads SGHVS; CDR2 reads FNYEAQ. The CDR3 DNA follows: TGTGCCAGCAGCTCCCTTACAGGGGGCGGTGAGCAGTTCTTC. Its translation: CASSSLTGGGEQFF.

This chain links TRBV5-6 with TRBJ1-5; D unresolved. The ends were cut back, 2 bases at V and 4 bases at J, with 7 bases in the middle. The length of the CDR3 is 13 residues. CDR1 and CDR2 (germline): SGHDT, YYEEEE. This CDR3 reads CASSLRGNQPQHF. For the CDR3, the DNA is TGTGCCAGCAGCTTAAGAGGGAATCAGCCCCAGCATTTT.

V is TRBV7-2 and J is TRBJ2-7; weak D call: TRBD2 (6 bases). CDR1 and CDR2 (germline): SGHTA, FQGNSA. V lost 4 bases and J 5 bases, leaving 18 bases between the germline ends. There are 15 residues in the CDR3. CDR3 region: CASSYRLGGQNEQYF. The CDR3 coding sequence is TGTGCCAGCAGCTATAGACTAGGCGGGCAGAACGAGCAGTACTTC. The complete variable domain, with remaining parts taken from reference TRBV7-2 and TRBJ2-7, reads GAGVSQSPSNKVTEKGKDVELRCDPISGHTALYWYRQSLGQGLEFLIYFQGNSAPDKSGLPSDRFSAERTGGSVSTLTIQRTQQEDSAVYLCASSYRLGGQNEQYFGPGTRLTVT.